What follows are 5 T cell receptor beta chains derived from one specimen sequenced in a study of T cells in Graves' hyperthyroidism and ophthalmopathy. RNA transcripts served as the template for amplifying TCR beta CDR3 regions. HTBI primers drove first-round RT-PCR of the TCR CDR3. TCRdb re-called the multiplex PCR reads with MiXCR, one entry per CDR3 protein. The profile shows some 270,000 distinct CDR3 sequences, around 25% of them singletons. The specimen was blood. The origin of the receptors is a middle-aged woman with Graves' ophthalmopathy.

This clonotype was found a few times. The chain links TRBV19 to TRBJ1-1; D might be TRBD1 (6 bases). V shed 7 bases and J shed 1 base, with 13 bases lying between them. The germline V gene encodes CDR1 LNHDA and CDR2 SQIVND (reference sequence). The CDR3 is 14 amino acids. Written as DNA, the CDR3 is TGTGCCAGTAATCTCCTGGGACAGAACACTGAAGCTTTCTTT. The encoded protein is CASNLLGQNTEAFF. Together with reference TRBV19 and TRBJ1-1, the CDR3 gives the full variable domain: DGGITQSPKYLFRKEGQNVTLSCEQNLNHDAMYWYRQDPGQGLRLIYYSQIVNDFQKGDIAEGYSVSREKKESFPLTVTSAQKNPTAFYLCASNLLGQNTEAFFGQGTRLTVV.

This clonotype appeared many times. The chain links TRBV20-1 to TRBJ2-6, with no clear D. CDR1 is DFQATT, CDR2 SNEGSKA, per germline (reference sequence). The CDR3 contains 15 residues. Trimming took off 0 bases at V and 0 bases at J, with 6 bases between the two ends. This CDR3 reads CSARDTSSGANVLTF. CDR3 nucleotide sequence: TGCAGTGCTAGAGACACAAGCTCTGGGGCCAACGTCCTGACTTTC.

A note on this clonotype: This may arise from a read error, as a much more abundant clone is one base away. The V call is TRBV27, the J call TRBJ2-7; D may correspond to TRBD1 or TRBD2 (5 bases each). This CDR3 is 13 amino acids long. CDR1 and CDR2 (germline): MNHEY, SMNVEV (reference sequence). V lost 9 bases and J lost 5, with 17 bases in between. The CDR3 sequence: CASKLGRSDEQYF. The CDR3 DNA follows: TGTGCCAGTAAATTGGGACGGAGCGACGAGCAGTACTTC.

This chain links TRBV4-2 with TRBJ2-7; D perhaps matches TRBD1 (5 bases). From germline, CDR1 is LGHNA and CDR2 YNFKEQ. V lost 0 bases and J 0 bases, leaving 12 bases between the germline ends. The CDR3 loop spans 16 amino acids. DNA for the CDR3: TGTGCCAGCAGCCAAGATCTGACAGAGAGCTCCTACGAGCAGTACTTC. Translated: CASSQDLTESSYEQYF.

This clonotype was counted many times. This chain connects TRBV7-9 to TRBJ2-5; TRBD1 matches 9 bases. Germline loops: CDR1 SEHNR, CDR2 FQNEAQ (reference sequence). This CDR3 is built from 14 residues. Trimming removed 5 bases from V and 4 bases from J; junction bases left unmatched: 5. The CDR3 DNA follows: TGTGCCAGCAGCGACCCGGGACAGGGAGAGACCCAGTACTTC. This encodes CASSDPGQGETQYF.